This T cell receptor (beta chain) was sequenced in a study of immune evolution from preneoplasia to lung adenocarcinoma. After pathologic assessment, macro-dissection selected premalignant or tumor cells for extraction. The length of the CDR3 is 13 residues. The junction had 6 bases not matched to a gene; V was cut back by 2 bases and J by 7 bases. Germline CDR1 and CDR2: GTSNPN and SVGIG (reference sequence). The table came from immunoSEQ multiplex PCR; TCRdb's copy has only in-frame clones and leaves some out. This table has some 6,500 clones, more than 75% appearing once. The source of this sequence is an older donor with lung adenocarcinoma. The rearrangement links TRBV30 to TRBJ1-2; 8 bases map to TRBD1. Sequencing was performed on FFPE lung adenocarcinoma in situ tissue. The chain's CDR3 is CAWSLQGGVGYTF. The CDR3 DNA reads TGTGCCTGGAGTTTACAGGGGGGAGTTGGCTACACCTTC. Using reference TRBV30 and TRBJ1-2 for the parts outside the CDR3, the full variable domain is SQTIHQWPATLVQPVGSPLSLECTVEGTSNPNLYWYRQAAGRGLQLLFYSVGIGQISSEVPQNLSASRPQDRQFILSSKKLLLSDSGFYLCAWSLQGGVGYTFGSGTRLTVV.